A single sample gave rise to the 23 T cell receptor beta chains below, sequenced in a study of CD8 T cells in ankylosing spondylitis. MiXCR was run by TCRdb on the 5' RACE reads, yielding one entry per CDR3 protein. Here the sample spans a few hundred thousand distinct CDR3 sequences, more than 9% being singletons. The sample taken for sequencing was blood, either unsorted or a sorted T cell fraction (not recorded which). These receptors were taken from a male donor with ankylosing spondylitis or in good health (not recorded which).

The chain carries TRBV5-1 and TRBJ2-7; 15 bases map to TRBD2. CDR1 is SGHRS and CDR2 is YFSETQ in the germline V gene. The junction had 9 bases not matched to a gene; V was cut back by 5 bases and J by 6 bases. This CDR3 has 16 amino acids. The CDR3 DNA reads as TGCGCCAGCAGTCTCGGACTAGCGGGGGGGCGAGCCGAGCAGTACTTC. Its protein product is CASSLGLAGGRAEQYF.

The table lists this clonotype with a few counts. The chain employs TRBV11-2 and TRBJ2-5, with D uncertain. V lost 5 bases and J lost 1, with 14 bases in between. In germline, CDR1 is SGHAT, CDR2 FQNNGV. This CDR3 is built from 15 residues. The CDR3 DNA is TGTGCCAGCAGCGCCCGCCTTGGTATCCAAGAGACCCAGTACTTC. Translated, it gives CASSARLGIQETQYF.

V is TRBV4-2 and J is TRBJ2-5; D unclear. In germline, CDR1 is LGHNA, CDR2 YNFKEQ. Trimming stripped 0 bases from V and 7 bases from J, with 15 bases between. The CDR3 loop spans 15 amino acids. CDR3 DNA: TGTGCCAGCAGCCAAGAGAGAGGAGCCCCCTGGACCCAGTACTTC. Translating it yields CASSQERGAPWTQYF.

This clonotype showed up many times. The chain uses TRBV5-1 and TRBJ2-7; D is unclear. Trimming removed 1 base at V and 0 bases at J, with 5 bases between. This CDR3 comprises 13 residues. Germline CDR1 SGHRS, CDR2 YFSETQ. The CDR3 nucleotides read TGCGCCAGCAGCTTGTTCAGCTCCTACGAGCAGTACTTC. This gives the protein CASSLFSSYEQYF. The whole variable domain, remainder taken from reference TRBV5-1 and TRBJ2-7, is KAGVTQTPRYLIKTRGQQVTLSCSPISGHRSVSWYQQTPGQGLQFLFEYFSETQRNKGNFPGRFSGRQFSNSRSEMNVSTLELGDSALYLCASSLFSSYEQYFGPGTRLTVT.

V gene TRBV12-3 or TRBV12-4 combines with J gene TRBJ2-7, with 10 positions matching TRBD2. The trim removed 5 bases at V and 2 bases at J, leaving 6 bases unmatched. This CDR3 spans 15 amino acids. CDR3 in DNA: TGTGCCAGCAGTCCCCTAGCGGGGGAGACCTACGAGCAGTACTTC. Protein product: CASSPLAGETYEQYF.

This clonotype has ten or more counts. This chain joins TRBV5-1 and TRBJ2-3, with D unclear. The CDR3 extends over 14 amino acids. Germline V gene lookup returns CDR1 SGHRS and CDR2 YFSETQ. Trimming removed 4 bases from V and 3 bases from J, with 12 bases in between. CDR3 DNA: TGCGCCAGCAGCGAGGCTAGATTAACAGATACGCAGTATTTT. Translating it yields CASSEARLTDTQYF. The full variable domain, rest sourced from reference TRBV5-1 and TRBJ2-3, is KAGVTQTPRYLIKTRGQQVTLSCSPISGHRSVSWYQQTPGQGLQFLFEYFSETQRNKGNFPGRFSGRQFSNSRSEMNVSTLELGDSALYLCASSEARLTDTQYFGPGTRLTVL.

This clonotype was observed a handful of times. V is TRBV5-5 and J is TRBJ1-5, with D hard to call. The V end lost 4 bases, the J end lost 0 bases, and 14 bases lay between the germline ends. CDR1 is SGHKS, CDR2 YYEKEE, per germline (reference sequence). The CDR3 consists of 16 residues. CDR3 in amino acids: CASSPEGGISNQPQHF. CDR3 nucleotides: TGTGCCAGCAGCCCGGAGGGTGGGATTAGCAATCAGCCCCAGCATTTT.

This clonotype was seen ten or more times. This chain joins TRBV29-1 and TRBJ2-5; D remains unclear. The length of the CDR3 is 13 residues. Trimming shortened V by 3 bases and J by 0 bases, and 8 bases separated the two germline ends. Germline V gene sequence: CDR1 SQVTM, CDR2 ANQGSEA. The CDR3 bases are TGCAGCGTTGAGGGCCTGTACCAAGAGACCCAGTACTTC. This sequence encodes CSVEGLYQETQYF. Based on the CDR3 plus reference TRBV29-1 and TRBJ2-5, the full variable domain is SAVISQKPSRDICQRGTSLTIQCQVDSQVTMMFWYRQQPGQSLTLIATANQGSEATYESGFVIDKFPISRPNLTFSTLTVSNMSPEDSSIYLCSVEGLYQETQYFGPGTRLLVL.

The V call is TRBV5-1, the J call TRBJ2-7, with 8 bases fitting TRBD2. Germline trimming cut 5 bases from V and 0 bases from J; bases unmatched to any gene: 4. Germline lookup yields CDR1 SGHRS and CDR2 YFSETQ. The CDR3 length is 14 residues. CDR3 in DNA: TGCGCCAGCAGGCGGGAGGTAAGCTCCTACGAGCAGTACTTC. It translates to CASRREVSSYEQYF.

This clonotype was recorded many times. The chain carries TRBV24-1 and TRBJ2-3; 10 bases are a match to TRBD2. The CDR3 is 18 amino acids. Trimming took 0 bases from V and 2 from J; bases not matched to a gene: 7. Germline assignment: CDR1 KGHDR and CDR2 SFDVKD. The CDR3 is CATSDLIPSGGSTDTQYF. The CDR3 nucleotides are TGTGCCACCAGTGATTTGATCCCTAGCGGGGGCTCCACAGATACGCAGTATTTT.

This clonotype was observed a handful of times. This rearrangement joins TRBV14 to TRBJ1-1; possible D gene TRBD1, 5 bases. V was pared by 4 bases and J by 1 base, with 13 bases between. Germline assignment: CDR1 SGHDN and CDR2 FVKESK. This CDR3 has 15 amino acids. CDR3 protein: CASSPGGKGNTEAFF. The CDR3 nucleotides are TGTGCCAGCAGCCCGGGGGGGAAAGGGAACACTGAAGCTTTCTTT.

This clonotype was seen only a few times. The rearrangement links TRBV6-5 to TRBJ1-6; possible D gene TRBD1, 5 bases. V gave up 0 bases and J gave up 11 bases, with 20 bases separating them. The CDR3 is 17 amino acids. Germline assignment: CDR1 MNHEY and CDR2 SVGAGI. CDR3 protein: CASSYSGLRQGDPPLHF. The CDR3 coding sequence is TGTGCCAGCAGTTACTCGGGTTTGAGGCAGGGAGATCCACCCCTCCACTTT.

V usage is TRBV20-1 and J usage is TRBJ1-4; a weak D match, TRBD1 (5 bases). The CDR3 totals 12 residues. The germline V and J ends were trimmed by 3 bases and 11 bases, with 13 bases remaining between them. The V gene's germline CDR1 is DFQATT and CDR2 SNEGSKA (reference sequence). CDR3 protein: CSASTQEGKLFF. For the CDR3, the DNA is TGCAGTGCTAGTACTCAGGAGGGGAAACTGTTTTTT.

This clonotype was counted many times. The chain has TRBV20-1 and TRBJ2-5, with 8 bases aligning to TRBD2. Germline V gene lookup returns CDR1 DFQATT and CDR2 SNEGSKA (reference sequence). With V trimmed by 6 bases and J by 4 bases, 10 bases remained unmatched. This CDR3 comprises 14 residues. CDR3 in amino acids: CSAPGSSGVETQYF. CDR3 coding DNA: TGCAGTGCGCCTGGGAGTAGCGGGGTAGAGACCCAGTACTTC.

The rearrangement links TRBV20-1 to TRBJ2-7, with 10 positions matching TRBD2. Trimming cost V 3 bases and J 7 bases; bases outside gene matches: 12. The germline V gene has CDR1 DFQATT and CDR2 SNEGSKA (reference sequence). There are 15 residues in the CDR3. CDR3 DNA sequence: TGCAGTGCTAGGAGAGCTAGCGGGGGACGGGAAGAGCAGTACTTC. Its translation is CSARRASGGREEQYF.

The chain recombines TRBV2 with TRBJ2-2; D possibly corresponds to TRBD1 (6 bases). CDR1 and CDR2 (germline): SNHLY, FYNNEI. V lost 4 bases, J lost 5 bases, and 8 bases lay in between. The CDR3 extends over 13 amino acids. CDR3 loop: CASSVGQTGELFF. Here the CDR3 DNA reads TGTGCCAGCAGTGTTGGACAGACCGGGGAGCTGTTTTTT.

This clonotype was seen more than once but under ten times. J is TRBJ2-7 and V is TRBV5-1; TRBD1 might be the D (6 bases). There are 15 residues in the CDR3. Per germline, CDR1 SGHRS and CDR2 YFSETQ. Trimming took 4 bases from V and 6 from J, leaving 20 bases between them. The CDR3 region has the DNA TGCGCCAGCAGCCAACGGGACAACGGTAGAACCGAGCAGTACTTC. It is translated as CASSQRDNGRTEQYF.

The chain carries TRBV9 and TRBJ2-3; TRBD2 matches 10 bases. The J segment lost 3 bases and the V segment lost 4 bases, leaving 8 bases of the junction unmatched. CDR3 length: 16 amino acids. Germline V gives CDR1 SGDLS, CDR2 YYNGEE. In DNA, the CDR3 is TGTGCCAGCAGCCCCCATGGGGGACTAGCGACAGATACGCAGTATTTT. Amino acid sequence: CASSPHGGLATDTQYF.

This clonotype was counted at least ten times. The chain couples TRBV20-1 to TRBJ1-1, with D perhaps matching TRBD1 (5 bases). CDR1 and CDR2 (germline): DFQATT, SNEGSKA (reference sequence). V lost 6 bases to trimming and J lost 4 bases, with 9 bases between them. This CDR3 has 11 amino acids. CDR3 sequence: CSAREGTEAFF. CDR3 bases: TGCAGTGCCAGGGAGGGCACTGAAGCTTTCTTT.

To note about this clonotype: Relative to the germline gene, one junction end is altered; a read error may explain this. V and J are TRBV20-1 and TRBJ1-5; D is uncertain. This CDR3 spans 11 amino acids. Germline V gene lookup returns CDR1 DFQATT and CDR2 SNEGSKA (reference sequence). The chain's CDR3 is CSATPGEPQHF. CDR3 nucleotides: TGTAGTGCGACCCCCGGGGAGCCCCAGCATTTT.

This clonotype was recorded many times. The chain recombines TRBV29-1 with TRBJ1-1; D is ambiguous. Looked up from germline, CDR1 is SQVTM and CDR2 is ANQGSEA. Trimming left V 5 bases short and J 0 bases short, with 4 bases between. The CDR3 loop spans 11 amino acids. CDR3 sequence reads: CSVQMNTEAFF. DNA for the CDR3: TGCAGCGTTCAAATGAACACTGAAGCTTTCTTT.

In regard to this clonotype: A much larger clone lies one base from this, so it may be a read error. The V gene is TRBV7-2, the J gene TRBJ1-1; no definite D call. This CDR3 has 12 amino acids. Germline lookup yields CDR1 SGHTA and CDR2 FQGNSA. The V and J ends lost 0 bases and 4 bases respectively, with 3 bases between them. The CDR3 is CASSLAVTEAFF. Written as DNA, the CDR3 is TGTGCCAGCAGCTTAGCGGTCACTGAAGCTTTCTTT.

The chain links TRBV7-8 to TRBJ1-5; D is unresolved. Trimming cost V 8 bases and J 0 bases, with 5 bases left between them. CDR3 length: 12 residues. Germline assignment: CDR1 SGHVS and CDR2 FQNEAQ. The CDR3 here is CASAYSNQPQHF. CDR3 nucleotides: TGTGCCAGCGCGTATAGCAATCAGCCCCAGCATTTT.